The sample holds many counts of the clone carrying this TCR beta chain. The antigen is undetermined. These data are taken from a study of Graves' ophthalmopathy and Graves' hyperthyroidism. Germline V gene sequence: CDR1 DFQATT, CDR2 SNEGSKA (reference sequence). The CDR3 extends over 14 amino acids. The junction had 6 bases not matched to a gene; V was cut back by 3 bases and J by 6 bases. Hyperthyroidism patients had new diagnoses, durations under 2 months, and ages of 18 to 65. Whole-study results and caveats: A roughly 81% specificity and around 88% sensitivity were achieved by a 13-signature model that separated ophthalmopathy from stable hyperthyroidism. Most expanded clonotypes from thyroid (those above 0.001 frequency) were also found in blood. Forecasting of ophthalmopathy progression by the model achieved 70.59% sensitivity and about 77% specificity.

Amplified TCR beta CDR3 regions were obtained using RNA transcripts as template. HTBI primers primed a first-round RT-PCR, and a second-round multiplex PCR followed. TCRdb used MiXCR to reprocess the multiplex PCR reads, holding one entry per CDR3 protein. The sample includes around 520,000 distinct CDR3 sequences, under 40% of them seen just once. Sequences were obtained from peripheral blood or thyroid tissue (not recorded which). The TCR comes from an adult man with Graves' hyperthyroidism. The J gene is TRBJ1-4, the V gene TRBV20-1; 8 bases align to TRBD1. CDR3 sequence reads: CSASSGTGYEKLFF. For the CDR3, the DNA is TGCAGTGCTAGTTCCGGGACAGGATATGAAAAACTGTTTTTT.